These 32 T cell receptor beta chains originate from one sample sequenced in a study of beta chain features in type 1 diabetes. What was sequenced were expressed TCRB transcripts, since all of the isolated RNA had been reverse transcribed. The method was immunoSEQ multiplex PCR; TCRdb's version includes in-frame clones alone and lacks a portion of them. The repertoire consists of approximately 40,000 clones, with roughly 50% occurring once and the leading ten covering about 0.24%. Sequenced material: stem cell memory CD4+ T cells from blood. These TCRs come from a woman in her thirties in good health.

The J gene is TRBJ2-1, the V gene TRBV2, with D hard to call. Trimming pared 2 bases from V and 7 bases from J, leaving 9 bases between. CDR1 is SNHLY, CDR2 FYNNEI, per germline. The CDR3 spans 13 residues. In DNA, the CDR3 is TGTGCCAGCAGTGAAATCCTGGCAAATGAGCAGTTCTTC. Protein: CASSEILANEQFF.

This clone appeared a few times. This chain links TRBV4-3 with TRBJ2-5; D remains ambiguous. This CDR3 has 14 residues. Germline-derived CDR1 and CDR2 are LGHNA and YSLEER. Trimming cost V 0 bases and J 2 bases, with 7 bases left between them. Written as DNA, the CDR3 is TGCGCCAGCAGCCAAGAGTTAGTGCAAGAGACCCAGTACTTC. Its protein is CASSQELVQETQYF.

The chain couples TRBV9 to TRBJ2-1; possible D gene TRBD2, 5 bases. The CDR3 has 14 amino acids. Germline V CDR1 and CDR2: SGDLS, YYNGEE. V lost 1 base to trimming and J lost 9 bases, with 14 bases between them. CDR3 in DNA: TGTGCCAGCAGCGTAAGCCCGAGCGGTCCTGAGCAGTTCTTC. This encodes CASSVSPSGPEQFF.

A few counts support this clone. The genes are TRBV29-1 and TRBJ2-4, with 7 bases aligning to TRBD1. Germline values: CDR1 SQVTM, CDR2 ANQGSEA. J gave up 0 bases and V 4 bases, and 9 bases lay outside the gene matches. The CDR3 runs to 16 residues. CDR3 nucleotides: TGCAGCGTTGGAGGTGGGACAGAAGTAGCCAAAAACATTCAGTACTTC. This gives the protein CSVGGGTEVAKNIQYF.

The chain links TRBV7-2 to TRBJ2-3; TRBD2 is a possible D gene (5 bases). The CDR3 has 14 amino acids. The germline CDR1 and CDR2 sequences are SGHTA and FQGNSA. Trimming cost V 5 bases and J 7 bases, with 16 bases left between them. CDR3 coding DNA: TGTGCCAGCAGCAGCTCGGGGAGTATTAATACGCAGTATTTT. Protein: CASSSSGSINTQYF.

CDR3 region: CASSGRGSGNTIYF. CDR3 bases: TGTGCCAGCAGCGGCAGGGGATCCGGAAACACCATATATTTT. The chain links TRBV9 to TRBJ1-3; tentatively, D is TRBD1 (6 bases). In germline, CDR1 is SGDLS, CDR2 YYNGEE. This CDR3 region has 14 residues. V was pared by 3 bases and J by 4 bases, with 11 bases between.

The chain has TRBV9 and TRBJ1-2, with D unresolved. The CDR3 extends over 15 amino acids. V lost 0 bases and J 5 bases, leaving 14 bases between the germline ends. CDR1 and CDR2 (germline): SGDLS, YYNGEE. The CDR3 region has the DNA TGTGCCAGCAGCGTAGCTGAGGGAGGGTTATATGGCTACACCTTC. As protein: CASSVAEGGLYGYTF.

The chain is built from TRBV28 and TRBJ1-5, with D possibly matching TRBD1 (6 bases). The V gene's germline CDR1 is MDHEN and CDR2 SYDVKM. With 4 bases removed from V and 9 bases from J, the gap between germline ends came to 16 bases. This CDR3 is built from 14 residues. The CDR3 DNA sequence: TGTGCCAGCAGTTCAATCACAGGGAAGGGGCCCCAGCATTTT. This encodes CASSSITGKGPQHF.

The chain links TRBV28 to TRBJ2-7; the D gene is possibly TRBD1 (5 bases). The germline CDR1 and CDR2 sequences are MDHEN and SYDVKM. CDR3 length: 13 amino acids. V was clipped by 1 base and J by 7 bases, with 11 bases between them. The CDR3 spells CASSLFRQGEQYF. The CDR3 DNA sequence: TGTGCCAGCAGTTTATTCCGTCAGGGTGAGCAGTACTTC. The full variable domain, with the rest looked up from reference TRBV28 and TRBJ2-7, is DVKVTQSSRYLVKRTGEKVFLECVQDMDHENMFWYRQDPGLGLRLIYFSYDVKMKEKGDIPEGYSVSREKKERFSLILESASTNQTSMYLCASSLFRQGEQYFGPGTRLTVT.

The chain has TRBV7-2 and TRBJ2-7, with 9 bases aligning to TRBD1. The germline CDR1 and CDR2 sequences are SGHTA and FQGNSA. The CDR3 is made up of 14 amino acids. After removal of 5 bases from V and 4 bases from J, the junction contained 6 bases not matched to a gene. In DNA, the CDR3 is TGTGCCAGCAGCCGCGAACAGGGGGCGTACGAGCAGTACTTC. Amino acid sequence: CASSREQGAYEQYF.

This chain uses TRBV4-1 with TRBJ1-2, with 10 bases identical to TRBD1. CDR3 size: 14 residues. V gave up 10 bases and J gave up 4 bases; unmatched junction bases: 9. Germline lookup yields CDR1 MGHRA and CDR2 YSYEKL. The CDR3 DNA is TGCGCCATCCCTTCCGGGACAGGGGTCTATGGCTACACCTTC. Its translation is CAIPSGTGVYGYTF.

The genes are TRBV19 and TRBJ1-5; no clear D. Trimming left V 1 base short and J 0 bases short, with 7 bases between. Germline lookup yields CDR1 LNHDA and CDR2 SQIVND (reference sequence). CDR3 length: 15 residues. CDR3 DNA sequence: TGTGCCAGTAGTATAGTAGGAGTTAGCAATCAGCCCCAGCATTTT. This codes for CASSIVGVSNQPQHF.

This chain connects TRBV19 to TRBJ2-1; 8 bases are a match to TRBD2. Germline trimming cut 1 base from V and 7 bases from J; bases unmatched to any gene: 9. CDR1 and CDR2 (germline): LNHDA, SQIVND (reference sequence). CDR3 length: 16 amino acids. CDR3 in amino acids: CASSIGTSGSMNEQFF. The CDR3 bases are TGTGCCAGTAGTATAGGAACCAGCGGGAGTATGAATGAGCAGTTCTTC.

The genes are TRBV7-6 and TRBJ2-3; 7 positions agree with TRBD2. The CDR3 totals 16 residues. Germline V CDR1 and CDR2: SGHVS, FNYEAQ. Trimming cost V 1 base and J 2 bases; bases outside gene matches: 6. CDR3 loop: CASSLGPSGNTDTQYF. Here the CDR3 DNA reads TGTGCCAGCAGCTTAGGGCCTAGCGGTAACACAGATACGCAGTATTTT.

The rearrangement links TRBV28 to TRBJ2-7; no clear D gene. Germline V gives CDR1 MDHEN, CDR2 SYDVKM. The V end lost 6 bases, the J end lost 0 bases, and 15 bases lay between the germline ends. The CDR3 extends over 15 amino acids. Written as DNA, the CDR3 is TGTGCCAGCAGCACCTTTTTTGGGCCCTCCTACGAGCAGTACTTC. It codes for CASSTFFGPSYEQYF.

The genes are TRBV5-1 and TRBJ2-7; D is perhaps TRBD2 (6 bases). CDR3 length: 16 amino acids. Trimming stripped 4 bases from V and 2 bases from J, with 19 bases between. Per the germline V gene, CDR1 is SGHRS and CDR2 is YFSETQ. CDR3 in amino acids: CASSPARDSATYEQYF. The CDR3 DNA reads TGCGCCAGCAGCCCAGCCCGGGACTCAGCGACCTACGAGCAGTACTTC.

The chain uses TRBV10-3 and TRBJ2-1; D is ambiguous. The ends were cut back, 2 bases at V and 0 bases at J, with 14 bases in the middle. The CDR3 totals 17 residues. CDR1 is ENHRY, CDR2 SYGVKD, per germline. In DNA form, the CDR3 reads TGTGCCATCAGTGAGCCGAGGAGCGCAATCTCCTACAATGAGCAGTTCTTC. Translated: CAISEPRSAISYNEQFF.

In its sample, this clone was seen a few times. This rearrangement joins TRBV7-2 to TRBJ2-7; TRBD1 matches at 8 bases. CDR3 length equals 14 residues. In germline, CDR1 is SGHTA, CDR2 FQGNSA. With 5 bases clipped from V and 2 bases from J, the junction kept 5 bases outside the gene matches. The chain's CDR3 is CASSLAGQAYEQYF. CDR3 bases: TGTGCCAGCAGCCTTGCGGGACAGGCCTACGAGCAGTACTTC.

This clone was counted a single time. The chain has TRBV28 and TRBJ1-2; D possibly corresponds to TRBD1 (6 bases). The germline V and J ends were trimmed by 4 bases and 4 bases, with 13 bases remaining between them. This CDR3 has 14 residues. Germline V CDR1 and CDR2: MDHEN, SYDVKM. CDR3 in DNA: TGTGCCAGCAGTTCCCAGGGGCTACTCTATGGCTACACCTTC. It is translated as CASSSQGLLYGYTF.

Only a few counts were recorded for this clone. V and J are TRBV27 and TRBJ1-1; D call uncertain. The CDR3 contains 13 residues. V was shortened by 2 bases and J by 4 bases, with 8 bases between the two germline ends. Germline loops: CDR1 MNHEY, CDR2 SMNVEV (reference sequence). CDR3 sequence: CASSLEGPTEAFF. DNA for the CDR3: TGTGCCAGCAGTTTAGAGGGTCCCACTGAAGCTTTCTTT.

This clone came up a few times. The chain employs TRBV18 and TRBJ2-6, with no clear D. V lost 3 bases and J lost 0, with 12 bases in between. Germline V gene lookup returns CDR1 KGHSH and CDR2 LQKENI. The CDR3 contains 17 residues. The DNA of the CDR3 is TGTGCCAGCTCACCTCTTATGCCGAGCTCTGGGGCCAACGTCCTGACTTTC. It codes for CASSPLMPSSGANVLTF.

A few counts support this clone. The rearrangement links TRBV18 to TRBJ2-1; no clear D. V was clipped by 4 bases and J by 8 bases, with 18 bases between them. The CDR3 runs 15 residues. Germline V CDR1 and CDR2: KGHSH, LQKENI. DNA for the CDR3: TGTGCCAGCTCACTAACAATGGGCCTATGGGATGAGCAGTTCTTC. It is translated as CASSLTMGLWDEQFF.

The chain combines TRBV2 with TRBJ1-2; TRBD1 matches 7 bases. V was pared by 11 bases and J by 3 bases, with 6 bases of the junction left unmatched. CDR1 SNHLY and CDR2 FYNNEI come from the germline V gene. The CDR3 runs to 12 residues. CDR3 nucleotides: TGTGCCGGCGGGACAGATGACTATGGCTACACCTTC. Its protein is CAGGTDDYGYTF. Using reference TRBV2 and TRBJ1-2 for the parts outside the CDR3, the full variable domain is EPEVTQTPSHQVTQMGQEVILRCVPISNHLYFYWYRQILGQKVEFLVSFYNNEISEKSEIFDDQFSVERPDGSNFTLKIRSTKLEDSAMYFCAGGTDDYGYTFGSGTRLTVV.

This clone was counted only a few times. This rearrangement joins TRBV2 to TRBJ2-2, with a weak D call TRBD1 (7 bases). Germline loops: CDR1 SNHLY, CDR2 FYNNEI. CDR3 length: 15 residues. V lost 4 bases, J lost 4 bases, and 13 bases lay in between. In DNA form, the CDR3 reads TGTGCCAGCAGTGTGGAGGGACAGTCCACCGGGGAGCTGTTTTTT. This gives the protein CASSVEGQSTGELFF.

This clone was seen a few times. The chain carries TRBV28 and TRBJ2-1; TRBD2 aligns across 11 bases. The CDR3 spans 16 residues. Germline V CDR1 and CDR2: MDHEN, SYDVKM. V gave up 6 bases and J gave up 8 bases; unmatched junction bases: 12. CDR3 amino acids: CASRPYSGRALDEQFF. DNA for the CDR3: TGTGCCAGCAGACCCTATAGCGGGAGGGCCCTAGATGAGCAGTTCTTC. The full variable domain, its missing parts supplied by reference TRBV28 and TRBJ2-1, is DVKVTQSSRYLVKRTGEKVFLECVQDMDHENMFWYRQDPGLGLRLIYFSYDVKMKEKGDIPEGYSVSREKKERFSLILESASTNQTSMYLCASRPYSGRALDEQFFGPGTRLTVL.

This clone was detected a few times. CDR3 sequence: CASSHWDRGEAFF. CDR3 nucleotides: TGTGCCAGCAGCCATTGGGACAGGGGGGAAGCTTTCTTT. The rearrangement uses TRBV14 and TRBJ1-1, with 11 positions matching TRBD1. The germline V gene encodes CDR1 SGHDN and CDR2 FVKESK. This CDR3 has 13 residues. V gave up 3 bases and J gave up 8 bases; unmatched junction bases: 2.

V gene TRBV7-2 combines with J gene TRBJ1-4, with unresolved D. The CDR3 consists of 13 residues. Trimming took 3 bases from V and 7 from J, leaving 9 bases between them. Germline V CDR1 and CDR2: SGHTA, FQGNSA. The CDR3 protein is CASSFGVGEKLFF. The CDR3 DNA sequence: TGTGCCAGCAGCTTTGGAGTTGGTGAAAAACTGTTTTTT. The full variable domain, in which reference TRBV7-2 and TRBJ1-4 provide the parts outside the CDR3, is GAGVSQSPSNKVTEKGKDVELRCDPISGHTALYWYRQSLGQGLEFLIYFQGNSAPDKSGLPSDRFSAERTGGSVSTLTIQRTQQEDSAVYLCASSFGVGEKLFFGSGTQLSVL.

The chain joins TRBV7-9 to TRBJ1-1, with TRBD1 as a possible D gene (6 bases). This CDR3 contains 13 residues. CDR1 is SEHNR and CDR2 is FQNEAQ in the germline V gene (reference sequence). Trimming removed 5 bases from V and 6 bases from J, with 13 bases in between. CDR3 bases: TGTGCCAGCAGCACCGTTCAGGGGCCTGAAGCTTTCTTT. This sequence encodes CASSTVQGPEAFF. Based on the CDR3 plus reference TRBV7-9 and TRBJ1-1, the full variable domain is DTGVSQNPRHKITKRGQNVTFRCDPISEHNRLYWYRQTLGQGPEFLTYFQNEAQLEKSRLLSDRFSAERPKGSFSTLEIQRTEQGDSAMYLCASSTVQGPEAFFGQGTRLTVV.

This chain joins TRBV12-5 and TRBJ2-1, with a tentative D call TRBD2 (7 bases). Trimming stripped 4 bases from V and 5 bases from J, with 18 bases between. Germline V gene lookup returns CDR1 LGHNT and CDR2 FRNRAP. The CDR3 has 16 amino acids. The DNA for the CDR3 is TGTGCTAGTGGTTCCCGCTTAGGGGGAGGGGACAATGAGCAGTTCTTC. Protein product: CASGSRLGGGDNEQFF.

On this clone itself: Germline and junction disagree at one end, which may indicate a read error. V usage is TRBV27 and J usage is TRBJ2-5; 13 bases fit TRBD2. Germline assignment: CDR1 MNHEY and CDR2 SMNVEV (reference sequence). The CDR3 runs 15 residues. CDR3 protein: CASSLSFPGTSGVNF. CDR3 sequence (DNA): TGTGCCAGCAGTTTATCTTTTCCCGGGACTAGCGGGGTTAACTTC.

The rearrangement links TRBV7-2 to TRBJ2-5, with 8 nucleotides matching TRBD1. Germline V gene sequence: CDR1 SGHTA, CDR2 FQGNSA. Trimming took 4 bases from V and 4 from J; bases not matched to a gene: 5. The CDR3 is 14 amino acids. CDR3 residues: CASSSGTGVETQYF. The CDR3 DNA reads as TGTGCCAGCAGCTCCGGGACAGGTGTAGAGACCCAGTACTTC.

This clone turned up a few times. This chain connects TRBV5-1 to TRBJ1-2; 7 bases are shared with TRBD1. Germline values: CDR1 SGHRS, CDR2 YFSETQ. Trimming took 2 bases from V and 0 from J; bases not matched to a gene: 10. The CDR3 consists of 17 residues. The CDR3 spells CASSFTGTDTSNYGYTF. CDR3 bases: TGCGCCAGCAGCTTTACCGGGACAGACACTTCTAACTATGGCTACACCTTC. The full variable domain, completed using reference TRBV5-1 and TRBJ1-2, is KAGVTQTPRYLIKTRGQQVTLSCSPISGHRSVSWYQQTPGQGLQFLFEYFSETQRNKGNFPGRFSGRQFSNSRSEMNVSTLELGDSALYLCASSFTGTDTSNYGYTFGSGTRLTVV.